Below, 11 T cell receptor beta chains from the same sample are listed, as sequenced in a study of T cells in Graves' hyperthyroidism and ophthalmopathy. Researchers amplified the TCR beta CDR3 regions from RNA transcripts. The HTBI primer set served for first-round RT-PCR of the TCR CDR3. MiXCR, applied by TCRdb to the multiplex PCR reads, yields one record per CDR3 protein. This sample has 400,000 to 550,000 distinct CDR3 sequences, with under 15% found just once. The sequenced material came from blood. These receptors originate from a woman under 30 with Graves' hyperthyroidism.

Ten or more counts support this clonotype. The gene calls are TRBV29-1 and TRBJ2-7; D possibly corresponds to TRBD1 (6 bases). Trimming took off 0 bases at V and 5 bases at J, with 14 bases between the two ends. CDR1 is SQVTM and CDR2 is ANQGSEA in the germline V gene. The length of the CDR3 is 14 residues. The DNA for the CDR3 is TGCAGCGTTGAAGAAGCCAGGGGTGGTCACGAGCAGTACTTC. Its protein product is CSVEEARGGHEQYF.

Only a few counts were recorded for this clonotype. J is TRBJ2-4 and V is TRBV5-5, with D possibly being TRBD2 (6 bases). CDR1 is SGHKS, CDR2 YYEKEE, per germline (reference sequence). This CDR3 is built from 13 residues. Trimming removed 3 bases from V and 7 bases from J, with 11 bases in between. In nucleotides, the CDR3 is TGTGCCAGCAGCTCCGGGACTGGGAACATTCAGTACTTC. This gives the protein CASSSGTGNIQYF. Full variable domain (outside the CDR3, taken from reference TRBV5-5 and TRBJ2-4): DAGVTQSPTHLIKTRGQQVTLRCSPISGHKSVSWYQQVLGQGPQFIFQYYEKEERGRGNFPDRFSARQFPNYSSELNVNALLLGDSALYLCASSSGTGNIQYFGAGTRLSVL.

This chain links TRBV10-3 with TRBJ2-1; 8 bases are shared with TRBD2. J gave up 5 bases and V 3 bases, and 12 bases lay outside the gene matches. CDR3 length: 17 amino acids. CDR1 is ENHRY and CDR2 is SYGVKD in the germline V gene. The CDR3 region is CAISDNGLSGRDNEQFF. In DNA form, the CDR3 reads TGTGCCATCAGTGATAATGGCTTGTCCGGGAGGGACAATGAGCAGTTCTTC.

This clonotype came up many times. The V call is TRBV18, the J call TRBJ2-1, with 8 bases aligning to TRBD2. This CDR3 has 15 residues. The trim removed 4 bases at V and 5 bases at J, leaving 7 bases unmatched. Looked up from germline, CDR1 is KGHSH and CDR2 is LQKENI. CDR3 coding DNA: TGTGCCAGCTCACTATCATTGACTAGCGACAATGAGCAGTTCTTC. It specifies CASSLSLTSDNEQFF.

This clonotype has only a few counts. CDR3 nucleotide sequence: TGTGCCAGTAGTATAGATTCAGGGACCTATGGCTACACCTTC. Its protein is CASSIDSGTYGYTF. The chain uses TRBV19 and TRBJ1-2; possible D gene TRBD1, 5 bases. Germline loops: CDR1 LNHDA, CDR2 SQIVND (reference sequence). V was cut by 0 bases and J by 4 bases, with 9 bases left in between. This CDR3 comprises 14 residues.

This clonotype was counted many times. The V call is TRBV6-1, the J call TRBJ1-5; D perhaps matches TRBD1 (6 bases). Trimming took 4 bases from V and 4 from J, leaving 17 bases between them. Germline CDR1 and CDR2: MNHNS and SASEGT. CDR3 size: 16 residues. CDR3 residues: CASSARDMRENQPQHF. DNA for the CDR3: TGTGCCAGCAGTGCCAGGGACATGCGAGAAAATCAGCCCCAGCATTTT.

A remark on this clonotype: Just one base apart from a much larger clone, this may be a read error. The gene calls are TRBV11-2 and TRBJ2-3, with D possibly TRBD2 on 6 matching bases. In germline, CDR1 is SGHAT, CDR2 FQNNGV. CDR3 length equals 15 residues. CDR3 in amino acids: CSSSRDSGGRDTQYF. The CDR3 DNA sequence: TGTTCCAGCAGCCGCGATAGCGGCGGCCGAGATACGCAGTATTTT.

In this sample, this clonotype turned up a few times. The chain couples TRBV7-9 to TRBJ2-1, with D unclear. The CDR3 is 17 residues long. Trimming took off 1 base at V and 10 bases at J, with 23 bases between the two ends. CDR1 and CDR2 from the germline V gene are SEHNR and FQNEAQ (reference sequence). The CDR3 sequence is CASSLGPILSSDREQFF. Here the CDR3 DNA reads TGTGCCAGCAGCTTAGGCCCAATCCTGTCTTCGGATCGCGAGCAGTTCTTC.

The rearrangement uses TRBV19 and TRBJ2-1, with 7 bases identical to TRBD1. The CDR3 is 15 residues long. Germline values: CDR1 LNHDA, CDR2 SQIVND (reference sequence). V lost 9 bases to trimming and J lost 7 bases; unmatched junction nucleotides: 15. The CDR3 DNA is TGTGCCAGCACCTCCTTCTCGGGACAGCTAAATGAGCAGTTCTTC. Translation: CASTSFSGQLNEQFF.

V and J are TRBV5-5 and TRBJ2-5; 7 bases are a match to TRBD2. The CDR3 sequence is 15 residues long. Germline V gene lookup returns CDR1 SGHKS and CDR2 YYEKEE (reference sequence). V gave up 0 bases and J gave up 5 bases; unmatched junction bases: 7. The CDR3 DNA follows: TGTGCCAGCAGCTTGGGGGCTGGGGGGGGGGAGACCCAGTACTTC. It codes for CASSLGAGGGETQYF.

A remark on this clonotype: A read error may be the cause here, since a much bigger clone is one base away. The chain employs TRBV30 and TRBJ2-2; 8 bases map to TRBD2. Germline CDR1 and CDR2: GTSNPN and SVGIG (reference sequence). V lost 3 bases to trimming and J lost 1 base; unmatched junction nucleotides: 4. CDR3 size: 15 residues. The CDR3: CAWRPGGMNTGELFF. In nucleotides, the CDR3 is TGTGCCTGGAGACCGGGAGGGATGAACACCGGGGAGCTGTTTTTT.